This TCR beta chain originates from a study of blood T cell repertoires in COVID-19. Profiled with immunoSEQ multiplex PCR; TCRdb holds only in-frame clones, not every one. The sample holds some 180,000 clones, approximately 90% seen once. The CDR3 contains 19 residues. Sequenced input: peripheral blood. This TCR was recovered from a man aged 45-60 years who had recovered from COVID-19. The chain recombines TRBV21-1 with TRBJ2-7; the DNA was not compared with TRBD1, the D call given in the table. TRBV21-1 represents a pseudogene. The chain's CDR3 is CASSTNGQAPLITAYEQYF. The CDR3 DNA reads TGTGCCAGCAGCACAAACGGACAGGCTCCCCTTATAACAGCCTACGAGCAGTACTTC.